The 5 T cell receptor beta chains in this list originate from one sample, sequenced in a study of T cell responses to AZD1222 COVID-19 vaccine. Sequencing used immunoSEQ multiplex PCR; TCRdb keeps in-frame clones, though not all of them. This sample has some 150,000 clones, with about 93% found just once. The sample here was peripheral blood, taken on day 0 of MenACWY control vaccination. The receptors stem from an adult in good health.

The rearrangement joins TRBV11-2 to TRBJ2-7, with D possibly matching TRBD2 (7 bases). Trimming removed 2 bases from V and 6 bases from J, with 14 bases in between. CDR1 and CDR2 from the germline V gene are SGHAT and FQNNGV. The CDR3 loop spans 14 amino acids. CDR3 sequence: CASSLFGGPSEQYF. The CDR3 coding sequence is TGTGCCAGCAGCTTATTCGGGGGGCCGAGCGAGCAGTACTTC. The full variable domain, its missing parts supplied by reference TRBV11-2 and TRBJ2-7, is EAGVAQSPRYKIIEKRQSVAFWCNPISGHATLYWYQQILGQGPKLLIQFQNNGVVDDSQLPKDRFSAERLKGVDSTLKIQPAKLEDSAVYLCASSLFGGPSEQYFGPGTRLTVT.

This chain links TRBV7-2 with TRBJ1-5; 8 bases fit TRBD1. This CDR3 has 13 amino acids. The trim removed 4 bases at V and 7 bases at J, leaving 3 bases unmatched. Germline CDR1 reads SGHTA; CDR2 reads FQGNSA. The CDR3 sequence is CASSSDRGQPQHF. CDR3 DNA sequence: TGTGCCAGCAGCTCCGACAGGGGCCAGCCCCAGCATTTT.

The chain employs TRBV28 and TRBJ1-5, with a weak D call TRBD1 (6 bases). V was cut by 6 bases and J by 2 bases, with 14 bases left in between. The germline CDR1 and CDR2 sequences are MDHEN and SYDVKM. CDR3 size: 15 residues. CDR3 protein: CASSLGTWGNQPQHF. The CDR3 DNA follows: TGTGCCAGCAGCCTCGGGACATGGGGCAATCAGCCCCAGCATTTT.

The chain has TRBV9 and TRBJ2-2; 11 bases align to TRBD1. Germline CDR1 is SGDLS and CDR2 is YYNGEE. The CDR3 has 14 residues. The V gene end was trimmed by 3 bases and the J gene end by 6 bases; junction bases not matched to a gene: 1. CDR3 residues: CASSAGQGAGELFF. The CDR3 DNA is TGTGCCAGCAGCGCGGGACAGGGGGCCGGGGAGCTGTTTTTT.

The chain links TRBV3-1 (or the pseudogene TRBV3-2) to TRBJ1-5; D uncertain. Per germline, CDR1 LGHDT and CDR2 YNNKEL (reference sequence). With 1 base removed from V and 0 bases from J, the gap between germline ends came to 13 bases. This CDR3 has 17 amino acids. CDR3 DNA sequence: TGTGCCAGCAGCCAAGGGGGTTCGACCGATAGCAATCAGCCCCAGCATTTT. Translated: CASSQGGSTDSNQPQHF.